This T cell receptor beta chain stems from a study of OX40 agonist ivuxolimab in advanced cancers. Whole-study context: Partial responses were achieved by three patients, one with hepatocellular carcinoma and two with cutaneous melanoma.

About this clone: What it binds is not known.

The repertoire was sequenced with immunoSEQ multiplex PCR; TCRdb's copy has only in-frame clones and lacks some. This repertoire shows just over 70,000 clones, roughly 84% found once; its top ten account for less than 0.9%. Study results and limitations: Averaged across samples, CD8+ T cells carried more expanded clones than CD4+ did.

The CDR3 runs to 14 residues. Germline assignment: CDR1 GTSNPN and CDR2 SVGIG (reference sequence). The V gene lost 0 bases and the J gene lost 1 base, with 10 bases spanning the gap. The material was CD4+ or CD8+ T cells sorted from blood, obtained in a trial of the OX40 agonist ivuxolimab. The source of this sequence is an adult with an advanced solid tumor such as melanoma, head and neck, liver or kidney cancer. The genes are TRBV30 and TRBJ2-7, with unresolved D. The CDR3 coding sequence is TGTGCCTGGAGTGTACTGCTGGGGTCCTACGAGCAGTACTTC. It encodes CAWSVLLGSYEQYF.